A selection of T cell receptor beta chains follows, all from one sample in a study of identical twins. TCRdb independently ran MiXCR on the 5' RACE reads; one entry per CDR3 protein. Altogether about 240,000 distinct CDR3 sequences are present, over 9.5% being singletons, with the ten largest covering 8% to 10%. The sequenced sample was memory T cells sorted from blood. The source of these receptors is a man aged 45-60 years in good health. The CDR3 runs from the conserved cysteine through the conserved F or W. D genes are given only for firm matches. Expanded clones get a size class; other rows say once, few or many, or leave the size out.

j_gene: TRBJ2-1; abundance: -; d_gene: TRBD2; v_gene: TRBV14; CDR3nt: TGTGCCAGCAGAATTCCGGGACTAGCGGGGGCTGAGCAGTTCTTC; CDR3aa: CASRIPGLAGAEQFF
j_gene: TRBJ2-1; abundance: many; d_gene: -; v_gene: TRBV3-1; CDR3nt: TGTGCCAGCAGCCAAGAAACTTACAATGAGCAGTTCTTC; CDR3aa: CASSQETYNEQFF
j_gene: TRBJ1-2; abundance: many; d_gene: -; v_gene: TRBV21-1; CDR3nt: TGTGCCAGCAGCAGTTGCAGAGCTAACTATGGCTACACCTTC; CDR3aa: CASSSCRANYGYTF
j_gene: TRBJ1-1; abundance: few; d_gene: -; v_gene: TRBV18; CDR3nt: TGTGCCAGCTCACCACCAATACGTTGGACTGAAGCTTTCTTT; CDR3aa: CASSPPIRWTEAFF
j_gene: TRBJ2-5; abundance: -; d_gene: TRBD2; v_gene: TRBV20-1; CDR3nt: TGCAGTGCTAGAGGACTAGCGGGGCGCCAAGAGACCCAGTACTTC; CDR3aa: CSARGLAGRQETQYF
j_gene: TRBJ2-5; abundance: few; d_gene: -; v_gene: TRBV13; CDR3nt: TGTGCCAGCAGCTTAGCCCAAGAGGCAAGCGAGACCCAGTACTTC; CDR3aa: CASSLAQEASETQYF
j_gene: TRBJ2-1; abundance: -; d_gene: TRBD2; v_gene: TRBV20-1; CDR3nt: TGCAGTGCGATGGTAGCGGGAGGATCCTACAATGAGCAGTTCTTC; CDR3aa: CSAMVAGGSYNEQFF
j_gene: TRBJ2-1; abundance: many; d_gene: TRBD1; v_gene: TRBV4-3; CDR3nt: TGCGCCAGCAGCCAAGACTGGACAGGGGGCCGTAATGAGCAGTTCTTC; CDR3aa: CASSQDWTGGRNEQFF
j_gene: TRBJ2-1; abundance: -; d_gene: TRBD2; v_gene: TRBV19; CDR3nt: TGTGCCAGTAGTATGGGACTAGCGGGGAAAAATGAGCAGTTCTTC; CDR3aa: CASSMGLAGKNEQFF
j_gene: TRBJ2-7; abundance: many; d_gene: TRBD2; v_gene: TRBV20-1; CDR3nt: TGCAGTGCTAGGGAATCTAGCGGGGGATACGAGCAGTACTTC; CDR3aa: CSARESSGGYEQYF
j_gene: TRBJ2-3; abundance: many; d_gene: -; v_gene: TRBV20-1; CDR3nt: TGCAGTGCTAGAGATTACCTCGCGGGACAGAGCACAGATACGCAGTATTTT; CDR3aa: CSARDYLAGQSTDTQYF
j_gene: TRBJ1-2; abundance: -; d_gene: TRBD1; v_gene: TRBV3-1; CDR3nt: TGTGCCAGCAGCCAAACAGGGGGCGATGGCTACACCTTC; CDR3aa: CASSQTGGDGYTF
j_gene: TRBJ2-2; abundance: -; d_gene: TRBD1; v_gene: TRBV18; CDR3nt: TGTGCCAGCTCAGACAGGGGTCTGGACACCGGGGAGCTGTTTTTT; CDR3aa: CASSDRGLDTGELFF
j_gene: TRBJ2-3; abundance: few; d_gene: -; v_gene: TRBV27; CDR3nt: TGTGCCAGCACCGCCCGACTCGACACAGATACGCAGTATTTT; CDR3aa: CASTARLDTDTQYF
j_gene: TRBJ1-6; abundance: -; d_gene: -; v_gene: TRBV27; CDR3nt: TGTGCCAGCAGCCCAAAGGCAGGGGCGAATTCACCCCTCCACTTT; CDR3aa: CASSPKAGANSPLHF
j_gene: TRBJ1-6; abundance: few; d_gene: -; v_gene: TRBV12-3/TRBV12-4; CDR3nt: TGTGCCAGCACCCAAGGTCGTTATAATTCACCCCTCCACTTT; CDR3aa: CASTQGRYNSPLHF
j_gene: TRBJ2-7; abundance: many; d_gene: TRBD2; v_gene: TRBV4-1; CDR3nt: TGCGCCAGCAGCCAAGGCCGGCTAGCGGGGGGGCAAACCTACGAGCAGTACTTC; CDR3aa: CASSQGRLAGGQTYEQYF
j_gene: TRBJ2-1; abundance: many; d_gene: TRBD2; v_gene: TRBV11-2; CDR3nt: TGTGCCAGCAGCTTAGAGGGTTGGGTCAGCGGGAGAGCCTACAATGAGCAGTTCTTC; CDR3aa: CASSLEGWVSGRAYNEQFF
j_gene: TRBJ2-5; abundance: -; d_gene: -; v_gene: TRBV7-9; CDR3nt: TGTGCCAGCAGCTTAGTTGCGGAGGGGACCCAGTACTTC; CDR3aa: CASSLVAEGTQYF
j_gene: TRBJ2-1; abundance: many; d_gene: TRBD2; v_gene: TRBV5-1; CDR3nt: TGCGCCAGCACGCCTAGCGGTAAATCCTACAATGAGCAGTTCTTC; CDR3aa: CASTPSGKSYNEQFF
j_gene: TRBJ2-5; abundance: many; d_gene: TRBD1; v_gene: TRBV2; CDR3nt: TGTGCCAGCAGTGAGGACAGGGTCCAAGAGACCCAGTACTTC; CDR3aa: CASSEDRVQETQYF
j_gene: TRBJ1-1; abundance: many; d_gene: -; v_gene: TRBV7-9; CDR3nt: TGTGCCAGCAGACCCGTCGTGGGGGCTTTCGGGGACACTGAAGCTTTCTTT; CDR3aa: CASRPVVGAFGDTEAFF
j_gene: TRBJ1-1; abundance: -; d_gene: -; v_gene: TRBV20-1; CDR3nt: TGCAGTGCTAGAAAGCCCGGGACACGCGGAAACACTGAAGCTTTCTTT; CDR3aa: CSARKPGTRGNTEAFF
j_gene: TRBJ1-1; abundance: many; d_gene: TRBD1; v_gene: TRBV20-1; CDR3nt: TGCAGTGCTAGCCCGACAGGGGTGGCCACTGAAGCTTTCTTT; CDR3aa: CSASPTGVATEAFF
j_gene: TRBJ2-4; abundance: few; d_gene: -; v_gene: TRBV28; CDR3nt: TGTGCCTCCCTGGGTCTCAAAAACATTCAGTACTTC; CDR3aa: CASLGLKNIQYF
j_gene: TRBJ2-2; abundance: -; d_gene: TRBD2; v_gene: TRBV6-1; CDR3nt: TGTGCCAGCATCCCCGGGGGGGGCCGGACCGGGGAGCTGTTTTTT; CDR3aa: CASIPGGGRTGELFF